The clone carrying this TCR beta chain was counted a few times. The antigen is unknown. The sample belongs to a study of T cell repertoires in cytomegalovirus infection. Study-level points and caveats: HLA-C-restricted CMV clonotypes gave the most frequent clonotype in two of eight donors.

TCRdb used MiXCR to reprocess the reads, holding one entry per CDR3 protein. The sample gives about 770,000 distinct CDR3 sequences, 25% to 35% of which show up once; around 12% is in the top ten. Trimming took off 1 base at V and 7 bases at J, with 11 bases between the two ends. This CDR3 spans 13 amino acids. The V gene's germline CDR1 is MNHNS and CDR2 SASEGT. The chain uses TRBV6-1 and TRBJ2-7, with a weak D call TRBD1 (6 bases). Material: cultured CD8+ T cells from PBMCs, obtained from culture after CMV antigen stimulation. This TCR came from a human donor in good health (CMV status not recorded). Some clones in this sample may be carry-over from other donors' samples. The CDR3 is CASSEVGASEQYV. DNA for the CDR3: TGTGCCAGCAGTGAAGTGGGGGCGAGTGAGCAGTACGTC.